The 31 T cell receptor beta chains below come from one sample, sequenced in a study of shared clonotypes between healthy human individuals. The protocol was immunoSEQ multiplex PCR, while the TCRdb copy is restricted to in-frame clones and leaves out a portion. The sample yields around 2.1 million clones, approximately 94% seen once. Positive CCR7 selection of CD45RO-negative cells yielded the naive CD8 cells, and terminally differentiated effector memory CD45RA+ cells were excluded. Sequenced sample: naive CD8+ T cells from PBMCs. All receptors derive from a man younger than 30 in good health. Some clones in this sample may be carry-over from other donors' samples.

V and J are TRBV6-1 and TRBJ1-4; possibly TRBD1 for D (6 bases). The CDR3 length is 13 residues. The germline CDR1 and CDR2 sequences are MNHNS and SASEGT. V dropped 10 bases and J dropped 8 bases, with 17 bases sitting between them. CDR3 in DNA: TGTGCCACCCAGTGGTGGCAGGGGGAAAAACTGTTTTTT. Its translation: CATQWWQGEKLFF.

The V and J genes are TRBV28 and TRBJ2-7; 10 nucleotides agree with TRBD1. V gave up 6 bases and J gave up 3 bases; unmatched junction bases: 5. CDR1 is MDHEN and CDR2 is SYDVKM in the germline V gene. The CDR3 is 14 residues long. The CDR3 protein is CASSNRDRGYEQYF. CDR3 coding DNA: TGTGCCAGCAGCAACCGGGACAGGGGCTACGAGCAGTACTTC.

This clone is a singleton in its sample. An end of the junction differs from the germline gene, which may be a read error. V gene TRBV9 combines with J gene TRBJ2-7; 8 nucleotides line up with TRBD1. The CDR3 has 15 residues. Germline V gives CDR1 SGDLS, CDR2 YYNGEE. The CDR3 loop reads CAGSPTGAISYEQYF. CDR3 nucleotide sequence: TGTGCCGGCAGCCCGACAGGGGCCATCTCCTACGAGCAGTACTTC. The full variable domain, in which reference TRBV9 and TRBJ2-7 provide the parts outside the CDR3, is DSGVTQTPKHLITATGQRVTLRCSPRSGDLSVYWYQQSLDQGLQFLIQYYNGEERAKGNILERFSAQQFPDLHSELNLSSLELGDSALYFCAGSPTGAISYEQYFGPGTRLTVT.

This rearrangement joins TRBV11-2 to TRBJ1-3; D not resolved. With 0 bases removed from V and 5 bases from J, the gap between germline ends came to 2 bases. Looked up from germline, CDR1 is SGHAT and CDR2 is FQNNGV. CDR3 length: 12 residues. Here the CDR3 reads CASSLERNTIYF. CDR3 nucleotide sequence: TGTGCCAGCAGCTTAGAAAGAAACACCATATATTTT.

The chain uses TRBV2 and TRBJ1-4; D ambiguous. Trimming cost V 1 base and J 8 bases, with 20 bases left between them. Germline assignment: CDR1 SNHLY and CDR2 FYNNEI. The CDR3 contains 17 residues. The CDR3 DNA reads TGTGCCAGCAGTGAAGAGGGCGGACTACTCCTGCGGGAAAAACTGTTTTTT. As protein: CASSEEGGLLLREKLFF.

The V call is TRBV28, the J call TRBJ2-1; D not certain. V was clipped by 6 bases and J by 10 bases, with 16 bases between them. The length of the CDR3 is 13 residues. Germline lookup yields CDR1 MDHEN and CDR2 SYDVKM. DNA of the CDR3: TGTGCCAGCAGGCTAAGTGCTGGGGTCGAGCAGTTCTTC. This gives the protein CASRLSAGVEQFF.

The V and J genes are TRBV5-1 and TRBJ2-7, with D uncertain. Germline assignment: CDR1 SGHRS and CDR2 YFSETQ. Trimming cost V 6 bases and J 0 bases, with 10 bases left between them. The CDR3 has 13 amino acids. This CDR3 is CASKSESSYEQYF. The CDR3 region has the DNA TGCGCCAGCAAAAGCGAGAGCTCCTACGAGCAGTACTTC.

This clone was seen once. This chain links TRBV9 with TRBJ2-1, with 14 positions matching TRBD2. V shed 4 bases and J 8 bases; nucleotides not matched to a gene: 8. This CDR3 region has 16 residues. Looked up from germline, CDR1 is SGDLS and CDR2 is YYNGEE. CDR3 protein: CASSPPGTSGSYEQFF. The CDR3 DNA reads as TGTGCCAGCAGCCCGCCCGGGACTAGCGGGAGCTATGAGCAGTTCTTC. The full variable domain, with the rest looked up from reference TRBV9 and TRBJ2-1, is DSGVTQTPKHLITATGQRVTLRCSPRSGDLSVYWYQQSLDQGLQFLIQYYNGEERAKGNILERFSAQQFPDLHSELNLSSLELGDSALYFCASSPPGTSGSYEQFFGPGTRLTVL.

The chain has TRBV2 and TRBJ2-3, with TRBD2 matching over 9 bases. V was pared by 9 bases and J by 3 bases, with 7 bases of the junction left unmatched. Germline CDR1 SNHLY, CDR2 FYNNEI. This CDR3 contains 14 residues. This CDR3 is CARVGSGRTDTQYF. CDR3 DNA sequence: TGTGCCAGGGTTGGTAGCGGGAGAACAGATACGCAGTATTTT.

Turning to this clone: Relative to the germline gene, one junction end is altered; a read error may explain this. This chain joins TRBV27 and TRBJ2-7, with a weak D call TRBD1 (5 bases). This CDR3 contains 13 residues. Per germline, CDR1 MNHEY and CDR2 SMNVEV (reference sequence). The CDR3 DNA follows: TGTGTCAGCGTATGTGGGGCGCTGATCGAGCAGTACTTC. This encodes CVSVCGALIEQYF.

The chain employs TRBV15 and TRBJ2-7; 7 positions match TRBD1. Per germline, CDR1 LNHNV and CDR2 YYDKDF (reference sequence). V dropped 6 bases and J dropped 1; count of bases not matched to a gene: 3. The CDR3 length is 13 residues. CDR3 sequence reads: CATRQGWSYEQYF. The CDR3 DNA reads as TGTGCCACCAGACAGGGGTGGTCCTACGAGCAGTACTTC.

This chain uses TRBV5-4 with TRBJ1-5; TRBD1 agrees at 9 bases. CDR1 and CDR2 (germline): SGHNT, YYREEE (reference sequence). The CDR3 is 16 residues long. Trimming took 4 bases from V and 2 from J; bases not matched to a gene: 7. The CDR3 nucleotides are TGTGCCAGCAGCAGCACAGGGGGCAGGGGCAATCAGCCCCAGCATTTT. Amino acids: CASSSTGGRGNQPQHF.

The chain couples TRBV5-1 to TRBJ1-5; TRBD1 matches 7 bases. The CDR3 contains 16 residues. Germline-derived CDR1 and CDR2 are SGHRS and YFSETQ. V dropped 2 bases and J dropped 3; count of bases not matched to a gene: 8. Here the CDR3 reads CASSFYPGQTNQPQHF. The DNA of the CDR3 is TGCGCCAGCAGCTTCTACCCGGGACAGACCAATCAGCCCCAGCATTTT.

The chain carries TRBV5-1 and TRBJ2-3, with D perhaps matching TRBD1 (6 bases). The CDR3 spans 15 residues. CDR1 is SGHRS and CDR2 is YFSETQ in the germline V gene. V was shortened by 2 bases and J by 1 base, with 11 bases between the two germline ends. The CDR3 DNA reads TGCGCCAGCAGCTTCGCCCGACAGGGCACAGATACGCAGTATTTT. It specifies CASSFARQGTDTQYF.

The chain's CDR3 is CASIFSPLQNTGELFF. The CDR3 DNA reads TGCGCCAGCATTTTTAGCCCGCTCCAGAACACCGGGGAGCTGTTTTTT. The V and J genes are TRBV5-1 and TRBJ2-2; D is unresolved. The CDR3 sequence is 16 residues long. The germline V and J ends were trimmed by 6 bases and 1 base, with 16 bases remaining between them. Germline CDR1 reads SGHRS; CDR2 reads YFSETQ.

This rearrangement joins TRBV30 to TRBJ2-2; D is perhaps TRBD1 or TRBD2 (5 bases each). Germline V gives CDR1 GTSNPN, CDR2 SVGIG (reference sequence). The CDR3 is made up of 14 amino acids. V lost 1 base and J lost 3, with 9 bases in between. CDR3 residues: CAWSAPGHTGELFF. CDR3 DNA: TGTGCCTGGAGTGCGCCGGGGCACACCGGGGAGCTGTTTTTT.

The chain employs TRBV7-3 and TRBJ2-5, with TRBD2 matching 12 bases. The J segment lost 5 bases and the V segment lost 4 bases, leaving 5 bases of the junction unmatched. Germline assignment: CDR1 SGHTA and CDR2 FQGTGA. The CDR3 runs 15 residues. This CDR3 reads CASSSSGRAQETQYF. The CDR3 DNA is TGTGCCAGCAGCTCTAGCGGGAGGGCCCAGGAGACCCAGTACTTC.

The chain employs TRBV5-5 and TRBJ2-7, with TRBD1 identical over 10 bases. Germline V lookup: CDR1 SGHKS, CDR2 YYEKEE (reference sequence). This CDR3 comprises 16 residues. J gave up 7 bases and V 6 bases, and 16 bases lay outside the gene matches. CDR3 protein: CASNLFGTGAFVEQYF. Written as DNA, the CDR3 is TGTGCCAGCAATTTGTTCGGGACAGGGGCCTTCGTGGAGCAGTACTTC.

CDR3 sequence reads: CASSIPELAGRTWRGNEQFF. The CDR3 region has the DNA TGTGCCAGTAGTATCCCGGAGCTAGCGGGACGGACGTGGAGAGGCAATGAGCAGTTCTTC. This chain joins TRBV19 and TRBJ2-1, with TRBD2 identical over 9 bases. Per the germline V gene, CDR1 is LNHDA and CDR2 is SQIVND (reference sequence). The CDR3 extends over 20 amino acids. V lost 3 bases and J lost 6; bases outside the gene matches: 21.

The CDR3 is CASNGGAGTHPRETQYF. For the CDR3, the DNA is TGTGCCAGCAATGGGGGGGCGGGGACCCATCCTCGGGAGACCCAGTACTTC. The chain combines TRBV28 with TRBJ2-5; tentative D call: TRBD2 (7 bases). Trimming shortened V by 7 bases and J by 5 bases, and 26 bases separated the two germline ends. CDR3 length: 17 amino acids. Germline loops: CDR1 MDHEN, CDR2 SYDVKM.

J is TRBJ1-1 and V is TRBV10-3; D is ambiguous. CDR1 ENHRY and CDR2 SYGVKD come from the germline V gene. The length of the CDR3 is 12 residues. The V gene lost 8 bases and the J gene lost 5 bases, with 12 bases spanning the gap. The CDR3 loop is CAIGRPETEAFF. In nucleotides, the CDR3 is TGTGCCATCGGGCGCCCGGAGACTGAAGCTTTCTTT.

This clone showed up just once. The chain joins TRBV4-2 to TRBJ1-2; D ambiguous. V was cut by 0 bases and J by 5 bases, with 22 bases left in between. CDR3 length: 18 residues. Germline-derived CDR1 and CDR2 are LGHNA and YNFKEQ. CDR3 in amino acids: CASSQDPVGVAALYGYTF. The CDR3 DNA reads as TGTGCCAGCAGCCAAGATCCGGTCGGCGTCGCCGCCTTATATGGCTACACCTTC.

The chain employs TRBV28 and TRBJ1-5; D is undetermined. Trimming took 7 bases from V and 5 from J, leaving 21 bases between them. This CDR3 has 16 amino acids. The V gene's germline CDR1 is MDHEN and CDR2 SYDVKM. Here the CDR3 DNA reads TGTGCCAGCAATCGCAGACGGATAACGATGGATCAGCCCCAGCATTTT. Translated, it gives CASNRRRITMDQPQHF.

CDR3 DNA: TGCGCCAGCAGCGCCTGGGACTCCTCTAATGAGCAGTTCTTC. Protein sequence: CASSAWDSSNEQFF. This chain links TRBV5-1 with TRBJ2-1; TRBD2 might be the D (6 bases). Germline V gene sequence: CDR1 SGHRS, CDR2 YFSETQ. CDR3 length: 14 amino acids. V gave up 4 bases and J gave up 7 bases, with 15 bases separating them.

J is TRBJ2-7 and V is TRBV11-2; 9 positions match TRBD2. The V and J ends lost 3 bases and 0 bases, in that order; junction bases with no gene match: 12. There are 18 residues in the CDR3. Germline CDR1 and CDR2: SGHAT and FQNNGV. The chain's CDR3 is CASSFALAGIPSSYEQYF. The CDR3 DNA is TGTGCCAGCAGCTTCGCGCTAGCGGGAATACCCAGCTCCTACGAGCAGTACTTC.

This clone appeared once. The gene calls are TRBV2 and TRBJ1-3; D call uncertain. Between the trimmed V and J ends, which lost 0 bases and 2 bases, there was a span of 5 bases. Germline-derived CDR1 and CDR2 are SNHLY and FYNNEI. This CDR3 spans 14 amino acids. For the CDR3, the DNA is TGTGCCAGCAGTGAAGCCGTTCCTGGAAACACCATATATTTT. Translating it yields CASSEAVPGNTIYF.

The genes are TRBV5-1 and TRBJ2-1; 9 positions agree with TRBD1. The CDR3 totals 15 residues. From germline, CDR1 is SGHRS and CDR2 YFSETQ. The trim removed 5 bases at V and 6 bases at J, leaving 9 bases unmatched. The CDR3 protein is CASRRDRDFGNEQFF. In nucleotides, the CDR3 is TGCGCCAGCAGGAGGGACAGGGATTTTGGCAATGAGCAGTTCTTC. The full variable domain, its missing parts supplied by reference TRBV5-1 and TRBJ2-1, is KAGVTQTPRYLIKTRGQQVTLSCSPISGHRSVSWYQQTPGQGLQFLFEYFSETQRNKGNFPGRFSGRQFSNSRSEMNVSTLELGDSALYLCASRRDRDFGNEQFFGPGTRLTVL.

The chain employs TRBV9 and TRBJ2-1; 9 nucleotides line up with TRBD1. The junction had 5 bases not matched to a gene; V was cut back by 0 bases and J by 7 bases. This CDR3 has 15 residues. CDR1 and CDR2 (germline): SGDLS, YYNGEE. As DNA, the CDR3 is TGTGCCAGCAGCGTAGGGGGGACAGGGAGTAATGAGCAGTTCTTC. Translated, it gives CASSVGGTGSNEQFF.

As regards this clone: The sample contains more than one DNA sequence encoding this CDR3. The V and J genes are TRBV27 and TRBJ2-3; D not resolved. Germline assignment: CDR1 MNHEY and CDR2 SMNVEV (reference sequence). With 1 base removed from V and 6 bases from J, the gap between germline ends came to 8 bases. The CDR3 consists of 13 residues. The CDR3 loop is CASSLLSGDTQYF. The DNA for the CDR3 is TGTGCCAGCAGTTTATTATCCGGGGATACGCAGTATTTT.

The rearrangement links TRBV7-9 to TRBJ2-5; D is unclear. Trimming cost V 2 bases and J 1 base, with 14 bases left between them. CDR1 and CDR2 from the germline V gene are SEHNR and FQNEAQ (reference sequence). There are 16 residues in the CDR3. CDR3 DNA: TGTGCCAGCAGCTTACCGGGTGCTGGGGTCCAAGAGACCCAGTACTTC. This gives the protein CASSLPGAGVQETQYF.

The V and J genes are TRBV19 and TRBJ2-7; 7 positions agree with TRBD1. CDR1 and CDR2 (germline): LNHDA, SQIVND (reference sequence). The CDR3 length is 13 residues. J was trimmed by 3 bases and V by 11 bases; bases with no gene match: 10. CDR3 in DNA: TGTGCCTCGTCACCGACAGGGCTCTACGAGCAGTACTTC. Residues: CASSPTGLYEQYF.